These T cell receptor beta chains were read from a single sample in a study of T cell responses to AZD1222 COVID-19 vaccine. The protocol was immunoSEQ multiplex PCR, while the TCRdb copy is restricted to in-frame clones and leaves out a portion. The sample records 130,000 or so clones, approximately 94% being singletons. The source material was peripheral blood, sampled on day 0 of AZD1222 vaccination. These receptor sequences come from an adult in good health. Both conserved end residues are part of each CDR3. The order of the fields is V gene, clone size, D gene, J gene, CDR3 DNA, CDR3 protein. The D gene is left open where the match is weak. Some rows mark clone size as missing; the rest say once, few, many or name a class of expanded clone.

TRBV30	NA	NA	TRBJ2-5	TGTGCCTGGAGTGGAGGCGAGACCCAGTACTTC	CAWSGGETQYF
TRBV11-2	NA	TRBD1	TRBJ2-7	TGTGCCAGCAGCCCAGTCCCCAGGGGGCGTAGGGGCTCCTACGAGCAGTACTTC	CASSPVPRGRRGSYEQYF
TRBV5-8	NA	TRBD1	TRBJ1-5	TGTGCCAGCAGCTTGGGGACAGGGGAGCAGCCCCAGCATTTT	CASSLGTGEQPQHF
TRBV27	NA	NA	TRBJ1-6	TGTGCCAGCAGTCGGGGACCTAATTCACCCCTCCACTTT	CASSRGPNSPLHF
TRBV30	NA	NA	TRBJ1-1	TGTGCCTGGAGTGTAGCTGAAGCTTTCTTT	CAWSVAEAFF
TRBV7-8	NA	TRBD2	TRBJ2-1	TGTGCCAGCAGCTTCTTCCCGGGACTAGCGTTTTACAATGAGCAGTTCTTC	CASSFFPGLAFYNEQFF
TRBV9	NA	TRBD2	TRBJ2-3	TGTGCCAGCAGCGTCTCGGGACTAGCGGGAGGAACAGATACGCAGTATTTT	CASSVSGLAGGTDTQYF
TRBV7-8	NA	NA	TRBJ2-1	TGTGCCAGCAGCCCCCCGGGCCTATCCCTGGGGAATGAGCAGTTCTTC	CASSPPGLSLGNEQFF
TRBV7-8	NA	NA	TRBJ1-3	TGTGCCAGCAGCCTCACGGAGGCTGGAAACACCATATATTTT	CASSLTEAGNTIYF
TRBV21-1	NA	NA	TRBJ2-7	TGTGCCAGCAGCAAAGCAAGACAGGGCCCCACCTACGAGCAGTACTTC	CASSKARQGPTYEQYF
TRBV7-9	NA	NA	TRBJ1-2	TGTGCCAGCAGCTTAGAAACAGGGCTCACCACCTTC	CASSLETGLTTF
TRBV11-3	NA	NA	TRBJ2-1	TGTGCCAGCAGCTTAGATTACGGGAGCTCCTACAATGAGCAGTTCTTC	CASSLDYGSSYNEQFF
TRBV5-8	NA	TRBD2	TRBJ2-3	TGTGCCAGCAGCTTGCAGGGAGGGGAGCAGTATTTT	CASSLQGGEQYF
TRBV6-5	NA	NA	TRBJ1-1	TGTGCCAGCAGTTACCGAGGGAACACTGAAGCTTTCTTT	CASSYRGNTEAFF
TRBV11-3	NA	TRBD1	TRBJ1-5	TGTGCCAGCAGCCGGGGGGTGACAGGGCCGCTAAGCAATCAGCCCCAGCATTTT	CASSRGVTGPLSNQPQHF
TRBV28	NA	TRBD1	TRBJ1-2	TGTGCCAGCAGTTTGACAGGGAACTATGGCTACACCTTC	CASSLTGNYGYTF
TRBV24-1	once	NA	TRBJ2-3	TGTGCCACCAGTGACCCCCGGGACGGTAGCACAGATACGCAGTATTTT	CATSDPRDGSTDTQYF
TRBV10-3	NA	TRBD2	TRBJ2-1	TGTGCCATCAGTCCCCTAGCGGACCCCTACAATGAGCAGTTCTTC	CAISPLADPYNEQFF
TRBV2	NA	TRBD2	TRBJ2-1	TGTGCCAGCAGTTTAGGAGCGGGGGAGCAGTTCTTC	CASSLGAGEQFF
TRBV5-1	NA	NA	TRBJ2-3	TGCGCCAGCAGCTTGACCTTCACAGATACGCAGTATTTT	CASSLTFTDTQYF
TRBV4-1	NA	NA	TRBJ1-1	TGCGCCAGCAGGGGGGTAAGGAACACTGAAGCTTTCTTT	CASRGVRNTEAFF
TRBV18	NA	NA	TRBJ1-2	TGTGCCAGCTCACCTAACTATGGCTACACCTTC	CASSPNYGYTF
TRBV3-1/TRBV3-2	NA	NA	TRBJ2-1	TGTGCCAGCAGCCAGGTAGCGTTTGAGCAGTTCTTC	CASSQVAFEQFF
TRBV19	NA	NA	TRBJ1-1	TGTGCCAGTAGTGGCGGACAGTTAAACACTGAAGCTTTCTTT	CASSGGQLNTEAFF
TRBV11-3	NA	TRBD1	TRBJ2-2	TGTGCCAGCAGTTACAGGGGATCGGACACCGGGGAGCTGTTTTTT	CASSYRGSDTGELFF
TRBV9	NA	NA	TRBJ2-1	TGTGCCAGCAGCGTAGGGGCTAGCGCGAGGGATGAGCAGTTCTTC	CASSVGASARDEQFF
TRBV9	NA	TRBD1	TRBJ1-5	TGTGCCAGCAGCGCAGGGACAGGAGACAATCAGCCCCAGCATTTT	CASSAGTGDNQPQHF
TRBV9	NA	NA	TRBJ1-5	TGTGCCAGCAGCCCCCTTCCAAATAGCAATCAGCCCCAGCATTTT	CASSPLPNSNQPQHF
TRBV7-9	few	NA	TRBJ1-3	TGTGCCAGCAGCCCCCCGAGGGCAGGGGAGTCTGGAAACACCATATATTTT	CASSPPRAGESGNTIYF
TRBV6-2/TRBV6-3	NA	NA	TRBJ1-2	TGTGCCAGCAGTCTAACAGGGAAAACCTATGGCTACACCTTC	CASSLTGKTYGYTF
TRBV19	NA	NA	TRBJ2-7	TGTGCCAGTAGTATAGATGCAGGGAGGCCCGAGCAGTACTTC	CASSIDAGRPEQYF
TRBV5-8	NA	NA	TRBJ1-1	TGTGCCAGCACTTTAGGGTTTCCCCTCAACACTGAAGCTTTCTTT	CASTLGFPLNTEAFF
TRBV6-2/TRBV6-3	NA	NA	TRBJ2-5	TGTGCCAGCAGCCTTGGGACGGTACAAGAGACCCAGTACTTC	CASSLGTVQETQYF
TRBV14	NA	NA	TRBJ1-1	TGTGCCAGCAGCCCTCGGACAGTTTTGAACACTGAAGCTTTCTTT	CASSPRTVLNTEAFF
TRBV18	NA	NA	TRBJ2-7	TGTGCCAGCTCGCCCCCGGGTGGCTACGAGCAGTACTTC	CASSPPGGYEQYF
TRBV10-2	NA	TRBD1	TRBJ1-3	TGCGCCAGCAGCCGTGGGGCACAGGGGGCTGGAAACACCATATATTTT	CASSRGAQGAGNTIYF
TRBV28	once	TRBD2	TRBJ2-6	TGTGCCAGCAGTTTATTCGGACTAGCGAGTGGGGCCAACGTCCTGACTTTC	CASSLFGLASGANVLTF
TRBV19	NA	TRBD1	TRBJ2-7	TGTGCCAGTAGGCTAGGGGGCAGTTACGAGCAGTACTTC	CASRLGGSYEQYF
TRBV2	once	NA	TRBJ2-3	TGTGCCAGCGGCCGGGACCTAAACACAGATACGCAGTATTTT	CASGRDLNTDTQYF
TRBV5-4	NA	NA	TRBJ1-1	TGTGCCAGCAGCTTGGTGAGGGAGAACACTGAAGCTTTCTTT	CASSLVRENTEAFF
TRBV27	NA	NA	TRBJ1-5	TGTGCCAGCAGCCCGTGGCGGGATCTCATTCCCCAGCATTTT	CASSPWRDLIPQHF
TRBV25-1	NA	TRBD2	TRBJ2-7	TGTGCCAGCCCCCCCGGACTAGCGCACTACGAGCAGTACTTC	CASPPGLAHYEQYF
TRBV5-1	NA	TRBD1	TRBJ2-7	TGCGCCAGCAGCTCGGACAGGGAAAAGTACGAGCAGTACTTC	CASSSDREKYEQYF
TRBV4-2	NA	NA	TRBJ1-4	TGTGCCAGCAGCCAAGTTTCGGGGGAAAAACTGTTTTTT	CASSQVSGEKLFF
TRBV4-1	NA	TRBD2	TRBJ2-7	TGCGCCAGCAGCCCAGAAGATCAACTAGCGGGAGTTTACGAGCAGTACTTC	CASSPEDQLAGVYEQYF
TRBV6-5	few	TRBD1	TRBJ2-4	TGTGCCAGCAGACAGGGGGCTATAGCCAAAAACATTCAGTACTTC	CASRQGAIAKNIQYF
TRBV28	few	NA	TRBJ2-7	TGTGCCAGCAGTTTGGGACTGACTTACGAGCAGTACTTC	CASSLGLTYEQYF
TRBV5-1	NA	TRBD1	TRBJ2-7	TGCGCCAGCAGCACCCTCCCGGACAGGGTAAGGGATGAGCAGTACTTC	CASSTLPDRVRDEQYF